These 11 T cell receptor beta chains came from one sample sequenced in a study of Ad26.COV2.S vaccination and SARS-CoV-2 variants. The repertoire was sequenced with immunoSEQ multiplex PCR; TCRdb's copy has only in-frame clones and lacks some. Of hundreds of thousands of clones listed, around 87% are singletons. Treatment indicated: about 20 received Ad26.COV2.S at low or high dose, single or two shots; about 5 received placebo; per-sample allocation not given. Sampling occurred on day 63 after the first vaccine or placebo injection. The sequencing here drew on peripheral blood, taken in a trial of Ad26.COV2.S vaccine versus placebo. The receptor source for this set is a person aged 18-65 years who received the Ad26.COV2.S COVID-19 vaccine or a placebo.

V gene TRBV7-2 combines with J gene TRBJ1-2; the D gene is possibly TRBD1 (6 bases). V gave up 2 bases and J gave up 8 bases, with 15 bases separating them. The V gene's germline CDR1 is SGHTA and CDR2 FQGNSA. The CDR3 runs to 14 residues. The CDR3 DNA reads TGTGCCAGCAGCTTACGACAGGACTTAGGGGGCTACACCTTC. This translates into CASSLRQDLGGYTF.

The V gene is TRBV7-6, the J gene TRBJ2-5; the match to TRBD1 covers 7 bases. The CDR3 runs to 13 residues. Germline CDR1 reads SGHVS; CDR2 reads FNYEAQ. After removal of 7 bases from V and 5 bases from J, the junction contained 7 bases not matched to a gene. DNA for the CDR3: TGTGCCAGCACCCCAGGGGGTTGGGAGACCCAGTACTTC. The encoded protein is CASTPGGWETQYF.

This clone is a singleton in its sample. The chain carries TRBV6-9 and TRBJ2-5, with 10 bases aligning to TRBD2. Germline assignment: CDR1 MNHGY and CDR2 SVAAGI. V lost 11 bases and J lost 0; bases outside the gene matches: 15. This CDR3 has 17 amino acids. CDR3 sequence (DNA): TGTGCCGAGCAAGGGGTTAGCGGGGGGTCGTACCAAGAGACCCAGTACTTC. This gives the protein CAEQGVSGGSYQETQYF.

This clone was counted a single time. This sequence joins TRBV12-5 and TRBJ2-3; 7 nucleotides line up with TRBD2. Trimming cost V 0 bases and J 8 bases; bases outside gene matches: 2. Germline loops: CDR1 LGHNT, CDR2 FRNRAP. The CDR3 contains 13 residues. The CDR3 region has the DNA TGTGCTAGTGGTTTGGTAGGGGAGGGTACGCAGTATTTT. This sequence encodes CASGLVGEGTQYF. The whole variable domain, filled in from reference TRBV12-5 and TRBJ2-3, reads DARVTQTPRHKVTEMGQEVTMRCQPILGHNTVFWYRQTMMQGLELLAYFRNRAPLDDSGMPKDRFSAEMPDATLATLKIQPSEPRDSAVYFCASGLVGEGTQYFGPGTRLTVL.

The rearrangement uses TRBV19 and TRBJ2-5; TRBD1 might be the D (7 bases). The V gene's germline CDR1 is LNHDA and CDR2 SQIVND (reference sequence). The germline V and J ends were trimmed by 7 bases and 2 bases, with 14 bases remaining between them. The length of the CDR3 is 14 residues. CDR3 loop: CASIRDSGQETQYF. The CDR3 DNA sequence: TGTGCCAGTATCAGGGACAGCGGGCAAGAGACCCAGTACTTC.

The chain couples TRBV9 to TRBJ2-1; 7 bases fit TRBD1. Germline CDR1 SGDLS, CDR2 YYNGEE. Germline trimming cut 5 bases from V and 4 bases from J; bases unmatched to any gene: 9. The CDR3 sequence is 15 residues long. DNA of the CDR3: TGTGCCAGCAGTCTAACGGGACAGCAGTACAATGAGCAGTTCTTC. It specifies CASSLTGQQYNEQFF. Full variable domain (missing parts from reference TRBV9 and TRBJ2-1): DSGVTQTPKHLITATGQRVTLRCSPRSGDLSVYWYQQSLDQGLQFLIQYYNGEERAKGNILERFSAQQFPDLHSELNLSSLELGDSALYFCASSLTGQQYNEQFFGPGTRLTVL.

The genes are TRBV19 and TRBJ2-7, with a possible D match to TRBD2 (6 bases). Germline lookup yields CDR1 LNHDA and CDR2 SQIVND (reference sequence). Trimming removed 0 bases at V and 2 bases at J, with 8 bases between. The CDR3 has 14 amino acids. The CDR3 sequence: CASSIEAGPYEQYF. In DNA, the CDR3 is TGTGCCAGTAGTATAGAAGCGGGCCCCTACGAGCAGTACTTC.

This chain links TRBV28 with TRBJ2-5; possible D gene TRBD1, 5 bases. This CDR3 contains 13 residues. Trimming cost V 2 bases and J 5 bases, with 9 bases left between them. Per germline, CDR1 MDHEN and CDR2 SYDVKM. The CDR3 loop reads CASSLGAVETQYF. The CDR3 nucleotides read TGTGCCAGCAGTTTAGGGGCCGTGGAGACCCAGTACTTC.

The chain employs TRBV6-1 and TRBJ2-2, with a tentative D call TRBD1 (6 bases). CDR3 size: 16 residues. Trimming left V 2 bases short and J 6 bases short, with 16 bases between. The germline V gene encodes CDR1 MNHNS and CDR2 SASEGT. Here the CDR3 reads CASSERVGARAGELFF. CDR3 nucleotide sequence: TGTGCCAGCAGTGAAAGAGTGGGGGCCCGGGCCGGGGAGCTGTTTTTT.

The chain recombines TRBV28 with TRBJ1-3, with D uncertain. Looked up from germline, CDR1 is MDHEN and CDR2 is SYDVKM. CDR3 length equals 15 residues. Trimming shortened V by 2 bases and J by 3 bases, and 11 bases separated the two germline ends. In DNA form, the CDR3 reads TGTGCCAGCAGTTTAAGGCCAGTAGGTGGAAACACCATATATTTT. Translating gives CASSLRPVGGNTIYF.

The gene calls are TRBV10-3 and TRBJ2-1, with TRBD2 matching over 15 bases. CDR3 length: 16 residues. J lost 9 bases, V lost 10 bases, and 13 bases had no gene match. CDR1 is ENHRY, CDR2 SYGVKD, per germline. The CDR3 spells CATWTSGGATISEQFF. DNA for the CDR3: TGTGCCACCTGGACTAGCGGGGGGGCAACGATAAGTGAGCAGTTCTTC.